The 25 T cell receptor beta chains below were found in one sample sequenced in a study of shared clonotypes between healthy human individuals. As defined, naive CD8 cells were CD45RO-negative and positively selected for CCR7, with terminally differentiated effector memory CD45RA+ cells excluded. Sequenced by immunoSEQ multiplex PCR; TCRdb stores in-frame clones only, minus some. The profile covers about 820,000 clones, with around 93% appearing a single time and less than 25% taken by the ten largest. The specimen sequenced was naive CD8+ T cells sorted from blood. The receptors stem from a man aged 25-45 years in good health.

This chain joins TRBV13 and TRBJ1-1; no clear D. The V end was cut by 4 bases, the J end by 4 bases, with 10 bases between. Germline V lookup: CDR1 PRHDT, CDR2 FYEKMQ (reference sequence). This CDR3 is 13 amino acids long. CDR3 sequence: CASSSGPVTEAFF. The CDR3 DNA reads TGTGCCAGCAGCTCGGGCCCGGTCACTGAAGCTTTCTTT.

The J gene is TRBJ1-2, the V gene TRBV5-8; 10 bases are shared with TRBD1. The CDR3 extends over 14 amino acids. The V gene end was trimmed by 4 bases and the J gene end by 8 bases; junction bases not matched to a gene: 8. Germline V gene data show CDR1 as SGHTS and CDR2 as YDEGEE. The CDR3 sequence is CASSKTGGALGYTF. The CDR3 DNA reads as TGTGCCAGCAGCAAGACAGGGGGCGCGTTAGGCTACACCTTC.

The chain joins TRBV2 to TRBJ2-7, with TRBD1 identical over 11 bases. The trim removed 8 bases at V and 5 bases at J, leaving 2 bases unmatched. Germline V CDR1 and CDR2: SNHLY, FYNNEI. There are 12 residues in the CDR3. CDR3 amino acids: CASGGQGDEQYF. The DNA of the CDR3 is TGTGCCAGCGGGGGACAGGGGGACGAGCAGTACTTC.

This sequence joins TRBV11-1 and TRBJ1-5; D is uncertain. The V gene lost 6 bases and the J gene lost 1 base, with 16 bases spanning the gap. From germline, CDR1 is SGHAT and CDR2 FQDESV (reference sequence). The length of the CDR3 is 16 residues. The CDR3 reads CASRRISGWSNQPQHF. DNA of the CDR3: TGTGCCAGCAGGCGTATCTCGGGGTGGAGCAATCAGCCCCAGCATTTT.

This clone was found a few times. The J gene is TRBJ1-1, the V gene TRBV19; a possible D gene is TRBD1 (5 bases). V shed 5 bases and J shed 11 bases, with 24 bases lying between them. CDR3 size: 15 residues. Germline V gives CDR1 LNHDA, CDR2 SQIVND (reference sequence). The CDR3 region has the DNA TGTGCCAGTAGTGACGCCCTCCTCGGGGGGAGCCCGGCTTTCTTT. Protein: CASSDALLGGSPAFF.

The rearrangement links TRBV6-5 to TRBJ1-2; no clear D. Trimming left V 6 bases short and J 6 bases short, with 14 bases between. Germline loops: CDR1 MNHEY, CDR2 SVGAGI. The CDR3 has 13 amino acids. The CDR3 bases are TGTGCCAGCAGGCGCGTCGGGGTGGATGGCTACACCTTC. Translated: CASRRVGVDGYTF.

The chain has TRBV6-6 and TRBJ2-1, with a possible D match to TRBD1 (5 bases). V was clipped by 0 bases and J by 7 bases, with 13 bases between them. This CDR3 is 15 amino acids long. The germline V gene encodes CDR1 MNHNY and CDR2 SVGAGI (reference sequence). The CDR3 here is CASSYSAEPGNEQFF. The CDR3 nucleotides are TGTGCCAGCAGTTACTCGGCGGAGCCAGGGAATGAGCAGTTCTTC.

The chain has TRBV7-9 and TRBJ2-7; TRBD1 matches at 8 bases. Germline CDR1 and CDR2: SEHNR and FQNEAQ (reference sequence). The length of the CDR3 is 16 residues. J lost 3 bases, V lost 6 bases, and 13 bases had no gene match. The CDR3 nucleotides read TGTGCCAGCAGTCCGCGGGCAGGACAGGGCTACTACGAGCAGTACTTC. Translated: CASSPRAGQGYYEQYF.

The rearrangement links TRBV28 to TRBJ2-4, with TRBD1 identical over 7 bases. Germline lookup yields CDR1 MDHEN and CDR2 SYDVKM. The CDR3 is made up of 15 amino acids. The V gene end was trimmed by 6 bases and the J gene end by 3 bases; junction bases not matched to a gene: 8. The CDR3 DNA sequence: TGTGCCAGCAGCACCAGGGGGTTTGTCAAAAACATTCAGTACTTC. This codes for CASSTRGFVKNIQYF.

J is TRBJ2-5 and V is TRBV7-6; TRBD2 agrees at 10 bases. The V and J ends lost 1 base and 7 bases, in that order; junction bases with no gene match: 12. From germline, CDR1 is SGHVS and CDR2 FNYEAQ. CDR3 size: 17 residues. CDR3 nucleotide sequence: TGTGCCAGCAGCTTAGGGGCGGAAAGCGGGAGGGCCGCGACCCAGTACTTC. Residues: CASSLGAESGRAATQYF.

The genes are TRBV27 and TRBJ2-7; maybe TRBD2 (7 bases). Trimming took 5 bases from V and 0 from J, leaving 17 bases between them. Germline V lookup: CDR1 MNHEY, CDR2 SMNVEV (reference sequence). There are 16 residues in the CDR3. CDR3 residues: CASSPVRGGSSYEQYF. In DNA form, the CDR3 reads TGTGCCAGCAGTCCAGTAAGGGGGGGGAGCTCCTACGAGCAGTACTTC.

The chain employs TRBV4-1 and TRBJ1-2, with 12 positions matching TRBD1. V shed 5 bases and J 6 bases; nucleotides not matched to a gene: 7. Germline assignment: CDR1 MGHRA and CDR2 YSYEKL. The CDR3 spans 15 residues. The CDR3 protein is CASSVPGQGADGYTF. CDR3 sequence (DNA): TGCGCCAGCAGCGTTCCGGGACAGGGGGCAGATGGCTACACCTTC.

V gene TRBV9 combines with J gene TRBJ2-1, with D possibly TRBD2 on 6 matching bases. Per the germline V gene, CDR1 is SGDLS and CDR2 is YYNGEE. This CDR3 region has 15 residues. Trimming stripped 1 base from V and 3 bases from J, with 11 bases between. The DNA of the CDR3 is TGTGCCAGCAGCGTAACCGGAGGGGTCTACAATGAGCAGTTCTTC. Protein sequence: CASSVTGGVYNEQFF.

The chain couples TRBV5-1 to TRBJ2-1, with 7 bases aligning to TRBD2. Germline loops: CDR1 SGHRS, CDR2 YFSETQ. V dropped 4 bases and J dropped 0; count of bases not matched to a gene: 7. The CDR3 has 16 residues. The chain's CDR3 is CASSQRERSSYNEQFF. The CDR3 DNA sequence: TGCGCCAGCAGCCAGCGGGAACGGAGCTCCTACAATGAGCAGTTCTTC. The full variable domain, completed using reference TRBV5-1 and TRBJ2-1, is KAGVTQTPRYLIKTRGQQVTLSCSPISGHRSVSWYQQTPGQGLQFLFEYFSETQRNKGNFPGRFSGRQFSNSRSEMNVSTLELGDSALYLCASSQRERSSYNEQFFGPGTRLTVL.

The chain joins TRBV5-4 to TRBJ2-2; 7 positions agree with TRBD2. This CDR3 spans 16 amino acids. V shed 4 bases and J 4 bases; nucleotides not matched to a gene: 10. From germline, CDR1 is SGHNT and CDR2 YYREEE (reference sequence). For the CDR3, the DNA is TGTGCCAGCAGCCCGCCGGGTGGCGGGAGCACCGGGGAGCTGTTTTTT. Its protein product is CASSPPGGGSTGELFF.

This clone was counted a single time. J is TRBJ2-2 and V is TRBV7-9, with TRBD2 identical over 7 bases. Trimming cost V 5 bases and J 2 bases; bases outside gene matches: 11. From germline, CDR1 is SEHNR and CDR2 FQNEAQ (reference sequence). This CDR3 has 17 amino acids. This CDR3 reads CASSPRTGGLNTGELFF. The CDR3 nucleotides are TGTGCCAGCAGCCCCCGGACTGGGGGACTAAACACCGGGGAGCTGTTTTTT.

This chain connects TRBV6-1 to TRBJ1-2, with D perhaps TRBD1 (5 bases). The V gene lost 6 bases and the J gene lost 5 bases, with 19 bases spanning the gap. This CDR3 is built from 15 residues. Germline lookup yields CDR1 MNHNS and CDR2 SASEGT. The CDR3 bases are TGTGCCAGCAGCACCTCGGAGGCAGGGTTGTATGGCTACACCTTC. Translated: CASSTSEAGLYGYTF.

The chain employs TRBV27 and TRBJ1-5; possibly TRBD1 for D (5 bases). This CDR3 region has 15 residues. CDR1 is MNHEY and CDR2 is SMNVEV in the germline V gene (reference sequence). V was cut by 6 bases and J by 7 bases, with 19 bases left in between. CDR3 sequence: CASSLTGGLGQPQHF. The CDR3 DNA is TGTGCCAGCAGCCTAACGGGGGGGTTGGGACAGCCCCAGCATTTT.

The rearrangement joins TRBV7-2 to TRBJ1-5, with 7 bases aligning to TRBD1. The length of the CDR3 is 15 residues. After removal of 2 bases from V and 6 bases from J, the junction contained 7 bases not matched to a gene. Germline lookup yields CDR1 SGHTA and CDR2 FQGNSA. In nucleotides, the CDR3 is TGTGCCAGCAGCTTAACAGGGGCCTGGGTTCAGCCCCAGCATTTT. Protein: CASSLTGAWVQPQHF.

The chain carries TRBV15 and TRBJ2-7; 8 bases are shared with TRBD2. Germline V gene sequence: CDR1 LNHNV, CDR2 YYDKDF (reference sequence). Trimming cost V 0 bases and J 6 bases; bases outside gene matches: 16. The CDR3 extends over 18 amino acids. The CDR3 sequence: CATSRDRRGAVSESEQYF. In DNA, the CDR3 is TGTGCCACCAGCAGAGATAGGCGGGGGGCCGTCTCTGAGTCCGAGCAGTACTTC.

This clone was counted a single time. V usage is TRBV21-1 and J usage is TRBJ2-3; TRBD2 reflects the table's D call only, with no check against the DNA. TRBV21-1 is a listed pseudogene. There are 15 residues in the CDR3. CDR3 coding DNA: TGTGCCAGCAGCAACCTGACTTACACCACAGATACGCAGTATTTT. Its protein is CASSNLTYTTDTQYF.

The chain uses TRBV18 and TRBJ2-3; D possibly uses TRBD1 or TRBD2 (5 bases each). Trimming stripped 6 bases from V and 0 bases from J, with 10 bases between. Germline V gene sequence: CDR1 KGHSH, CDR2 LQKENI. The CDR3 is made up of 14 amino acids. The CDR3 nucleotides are TGTGCCAGCTCCACGGGACGGAGCACAGATACGCAGTATTTT. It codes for CASSTGRSTDTQYF.

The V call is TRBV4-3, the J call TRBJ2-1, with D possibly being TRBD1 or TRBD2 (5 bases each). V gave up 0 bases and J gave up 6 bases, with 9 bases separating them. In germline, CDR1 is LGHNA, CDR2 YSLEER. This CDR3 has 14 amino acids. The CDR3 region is CASSQEPGPNEQFF. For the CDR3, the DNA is TGCGCCAGCAGCCAAGAACCGGGGCCCAATGAGCAGTTCTTC.

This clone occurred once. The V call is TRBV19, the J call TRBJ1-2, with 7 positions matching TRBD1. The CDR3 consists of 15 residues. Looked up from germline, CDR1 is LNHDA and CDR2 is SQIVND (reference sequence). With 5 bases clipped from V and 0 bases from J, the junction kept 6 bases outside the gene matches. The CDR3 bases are TGTGCCAGTAGTGGACAGGTGAAAACTAACTATGGCTACACCTTC. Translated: CASSGQVKTNYGYTF.

CDR3 DNA sequence: TGTGCCAGCAGTTTGGGTCAGGGGGCTGTTGGGTACGAGCAGTACTTC. Translation gives CASSLGQGAVGYEQYF. The chain links TRBV28 to TRBJ2-7; 8 bases line up with TRBD1. Losses at the gene ends were 3 bases for V and 4 bases for J; bases not matched to a gene: 11. CDR1 MDHEN and CDR2 SYDVKM come from the germline V gene. There are 16 residues in the CDR3. Together with reference TRBV28 and TRBJ2-7, the CDR3 gives the full variable domain: DVKVTQSSRYLVKRTGEKVFLECVQDMDHENMFWYRQDPGLGLRLIYFSYDVKMKEKGDIPEGYSVSREKKERFSLILESASTNQTSMYLCASSLGQGAVGYEQYFGPGTRLTVT.